The entry below gives a single T cell receptor beta chain sequence along with its context. Its antigen remains undetermined. The record has no base qualities; no much larger clone is one base away. The immunoSEQ Assay was the method used to sequence TCRbeta CDR3 regions. After extraction, genomic DNA underwent amplification by bias-controlled multiplex PCR, followed by high-throughput sequencing. For the original study's pipeline: To quantify the absolute abundance of every unique TCRbeta CDR3 region, sequences were collapsed and filtered. T cell fraction was estimated by normalizing TCRbeta template counts to usable DNA, with usable DNA measured through amplification of reference genes found in all nucleated cells. Repertoire TCRs were annotated as SARS-CoV-2-specific when V gene, CDR3 amino acid sequence and J gene were exactly matched to a known reactive TCR set. The reference SARS-CoV-2 TCR set came from MIRA and was filtered for enrichment in COVID-19-positive ImmuneCODE repertoires, removing public or cross-reactive TCRs. Using the MIRA antigens, annotated TCRs were further analysed by specific ORF or by position within an ORF. Breadth was defined as the number of annotated unique rearrangements divided by the total number of unique productive rearrangements, and depth was defined as the summed frequency of the annotated unique rearrangements. Two-sided Wilcoxon rank-sum tests were applied when comparing TCR breadth between groups. Imported from immuneACCESS, the table was reduced by TCRdb to in-frame sequences with V and J called. These copies leave out some clones; in studies compared against another copy, an unresolved V gene accounts for under half, and the cause of the remainder is not known. The DNA gave D and trimming, while V, J and clone size come from that table. A total of around 300,000 clones appear in this sample, approximately 86% of them only once. The ten top clones hold approximately 11% of the sample.

Its CDR3 holds 14 amino acids, cysteine through phenylalanine. The sequence is cut down to CDR3 DNA, 42 bases in frame from base 1. CDR1 and CDR2 were assigned from the germline V gene as MDHEN and SYDVKM. V and J are truncated by 7 bases and 2 bases respectively, leaving an intervening sequence of 15 bases. The data derive from a study of Ad26.COV2.S vaccination and SARS-CoV-2 variants (dated by TCRdb to about 2021). Regarding the study in general: Vaccine-arm donors were drawn from COV1001, a multicentre, randomized, double-blind, placebo-controlled phase I-IIa trial of Ad26.COV2.S in healthy adults. Dosing of Ad26.COV2.S was intramuscular, at either 5x10^10 or 1x10^11 viral particles, delivered as one shot or as two shots spaced 56 days apart. Sequencing of the TCRbeta repertoire served to evaluate the specificity and breadth of SARS-CoV-2-reactive T cell receptors following Ad26.COV2.S vaccination. A total of roughly 32 samples were included in the TCR-sequenced set, comprising around 19 Ad26.COV2.S vaccine recipients, 5 placebo recipients and 8 SARS-CoV-2 convalescent individuals. Trial participants were randomized into five groups of five, in which low-dose or high-dose Ad26.COV2.S was given once or twice, or placebo was given on both occasions. Throughout the experiments and outcome assessment, investigators stayed blinded to trial group allocation. The research as a whole found: After vaccination, spike-specific CD8+ and CD4+ T cell responses were reported to show substantial breadth. The authors noted that the TCR breadth and depth analyses may have underestimated total T cell responses. Comparable non-spike TCR breadth was observed between vaccine and placebo recipients, consistent with only spike being contained in the vaccine. Comparing responses between vaccine doses or regimens was not something the study was powered to do. Ad26.COV2.S recipients had higher spike-specific TCR breadth than placebo recipients (P = 0.0014).

The sample's treatment or condition, from its label and the paper: 19 received Ad26.COV2.S at low or high dose, single or two shots; about 5 received placebo; per-sample allocation not given. For vaccine and placebo recipients, the sequenced repertoires came from samples collected on day 63 after the first injection. In Cohort 1b, 25 to 30 adults aged 18-55 years were enrolled at a single site in Boston, USA, between 29 July and 7 August 2020. Ad26.COV2.S consisted of a replication-incompetent adenovirus type 26 vector by which a prefusion-stabilized SARS-CoV-2 spike protein from the original Wuhan strain was expressed.

The TCR comes from a person between 18 and 65 years old who received the Ad26.COV2.S COVID-19 vaccine or a placebo. The sequencing used peripheral blood, collected in a trial of Ad26.COV2.S vaccine versus placebo. The sequence is built from TRBV28 and TRBJ2-7; no D gene is confidently identified. The CDR3 corresponds to CASTSGTATYEQYF. The bases read TGTGCCAGCACATCAGGCACTGCCACCTACGAGCAGTACTTC.